The next 18 T cell receptor beta chains were all read from a single sample in a study of cytomegalovirus exposure and HLA in healthy donors. PCR involved 60 Vbeta and 13 Jbeta primers. Libraries were prepared by immunoSEQ multiplex PCR; TCRdb keeps only in-frame clonotypes and omits some of them. Of 100,000 or so clones in the sample, roughly 82% were seen once. The sample was PBMCs. Source of these receptors: a woman in her late teens or twenties in good health and CMV-seronegative.

The chain recombines TRBV7-9 with TRBJ2-3; D unclear. Between the trimmed V and J ends, which lost 3 bases and 2 bases, there was a span of 9 bases. This CDR3 spans 14 amino acids. The germline V gene encodes CDR1 SEHNR and CDR2 FQNEAQ (reference sequence). CDR3 in DNA: TGTGCCAGCAGCTTCAGGTCCTCCACAGATACGCAGTATTTT. Translation gives CASSFRSSTDTQYF.

This chain links TRBV4-3 with TRBJ1-5, with 9 bases lining up with TRBD1. The junction had 4 bases not matched to a gene; V was cut back by 3 bases and J by 1 base. The CDR3 runs to 16 residues. Germline CDR1 and CDR2: LGHNA and YSLEER. In nucleotides, the CDR3 is TGCGCCAGCAGCCACACGACAGGGGGAAGCAATCAGCCCCAGCATTTT. It codes for CASSHTTGGSNQPQHF.

Notes on this clone: One junction end does not reproduce the germline sequence, and a read error may be involved. This chain joins TRBV7-9 and TRBJ1-4, with a tentative D call TRBD1 (5 bases). The CDR3 has 12 residues. The germline CDR1 and CDR2 sequences are SEHNR and FQNEAQ (reference sequence). Written as DNA, the CDR3 is TGTTCCAGCGGGGGGGAGAATGAAAAACTGTTTTTT. Translated, it gives CSSGGENEKLFF.

The CDR3 bases are TGTGCCAGTAGATACAGGGTCGGCCTCTATAGCAATCAGCCCCAGCATTTT. This gives the protein CASRYRVGLYSNQPQHF. The genes are TRBV19 and TRBJ1-5; possible D gene TRBD1, 6 bases. Germline V CDR1 and CDR2: LNHDA, SQIVND (reference sequence). V was pared by 6 bases and J by 0 bases, with 18 bases between. The CDR3 covers 17 residues.

This rearrangement joins TRBV19 to TRBJ2-1; TRBD2 matches at 7 bases. The CDR3 length is 15 residues. Per germline, CDR1 LNHDA and CDR2 SQIVND (reference sequence). The ends lost 5 bases at V and 6 bases at J; junction bases unmatched: 10. CDR3 region: CASSSLASSFNEQFF. CDR3 sequence (DNA): TGTGCCAGTAGTTCACTAGCGAGCTCTTTCAATGAGCAGTTCTTC.

The gene calls are TRBV4-3 and TRBJ2-7, with 7 positions matching TRBD1. CDR1 and CDR2 (germline): LGHNA, YSLEER. V gave up 1 base and J gave up 7 bases; unmatched junction bases: 10. The CDR3 length is 15 residues. The CDR3 reads CASSQGGRGSGEQYF. In nucleotides, the CDR3 is TGCGCCAGCAGCCAAGGCGGCAGGGGGTCCGGGGAGCAGTACTTC.

The chain carries TRBV15 and TRBJ1-6; TRBD1 agrees at 7 bases. This CDR3 has 15 residues. V dropped 5 bases and J dropped 8; count of bases not matched to a gene: 9. Germline-derived CDR1 and CDR2 are LNHNV and YYDKDF (reference sequence). The CDR3 bases are TGTGCCACCAGCGACAGGGTTGGTTTGCATTCACCCCTCCACTTT. Its protein product is CATSDRVGLHSPLHF.

This clone was counted only a few times. Other nucleotide sequences from this sample produce the same CDR3. This chain joins TRBV30 and TRBJ1-1; D is uncertain. The CDR3 is made up of 11 amino acids. The V gene's germline CDR1 is GTSNPN and CDR2 SVGIG (reference sequence). Trimming shortened V by 0 bases and J by 6 bases, and 5 bases separated the two germline ends. The CDR3 coding sequence is TGTGCCTGGAGTGTAGACTCTGAAGCTTTCTTT. It yields the protein CAWSVDSEAFF. The full variable domain, with the rest looked up from reference TRBV30 and TRBJ1-1, is SQTIHQWPATLVQPVGSPLSLECTVEGTSNPNLYWYRQAAGRGLQLLFYSVGIGQISSEVPQNLSASRPQDRQFILSSKKLLLSDSGFYLCAWSVDSEAFFGQGTRLTVV.

This chain joins TRBV28 and TRBJ2-7; TRBD1 matches at 11 bases. V shed 2 bases, J shed 6 bases, and the junction held 3 bases outside the gene matches. CDR1 is MDHEN, CDR2 SYDVKM, per germline. This CDR3 has 14 amino acids. In nucleotides, the CDR3 is TGTGCCAGCAGTTTACCGGGACAGGGGGTCGAGCAGTACTTC. Protein: CASSLPGQGVEQYF.

This rearrangement joins TRBV28 to TRBJ1-4; D unclear. The V gene lost 6 bases and the J gene lost 4 bases, with 12 bases spanning the gap. Germline assignment: CDR1 MDHEN and CDR2 SYDVKM. This CDR3 spans 14 amino acids. The CDR3 is CASSRRLLNEKLFF. As DNA, the CDR3 is TGTGCCAGCAGCCGCAGGCTGCTTAATGAAAAACTGTTTTTT.

The V gene is TRBV7-8, the J gene TRBJ2-7; maybe TRBD2 (5 bases). Germline assignment: CDR1 SGHVS and CDR2 FQNEAQ. CDR3 length equals 13 residues. The V gene lost 1 base and the J gene lost 5 bases, with 9 bases spanning the gap. In DNA, the CDR3 is TGTGCCAGCAGCTTAGGCCCGCGGGACGAGCAGTACTTC. Amino acids: CASSLGPRDEQYF.

The gene calls are TRBV7-2 and TRBJ1-5, with 10 bases identical to TRBD1. The CDR3 is 17 residues long. With 1 base clipped from V and 6 bases from J, the junction kept 9 bases outside the gene matches. CDR1 and CDR2 (germline): SGHTA, FQGNSA. CDR3 in DNA: TGTGCCAGCAGCTTAGTTCGGACAGGGGGGTTAAGTCAGCCCCAGCATTTT. Residues: CASSLVRTGGLSQPQHF.

The gene calls are TRBV18 and TRBJ1-1; 7 nucleotides align to TRBD1. V gave up 3 bases and J gave up 1 base; unmatched junction bases: 2. The CDR3 length is 14 residues. Germline values: CDR1 KGHSH, CDR2 LQKENI. The DNA for the CDR3 is TGTGCCAGCTCACCGGGACAGCAGAACACTGAAGCTTTCTTT. This encodes CASSPGQQNTEAFF.

The chain combines TRBV5-1 with TRBJ1-1; maybe TRBD1 (6 bases). Germline V gene data show CDR1 as SGHRS and CDR2 as YFSETQ. CDR3 length: 15 amino acids. Trimming removed 0 bases from V and 1 base from J, with 10 bases in between. The CDR3 nucleotides read TGCGCCAGCAGCTTGGAAACACAGGGGAACACTGAAGCTTTCTTT. Its translation: CASSLETQGNTEAFF.

This chain uses TRBV6-5 with TRBJ2-7, with a tentative D call TRBD1 (5 bases). V lost 4 bases to trimming and J lost 2 bases, with 15 bases between them. The germline CDR1 and CDR2 sequences are MNHEY and SVGAGI. The CDR3 covers 15 residues. The CDR3 sequence: CASSLTESSTYEQYF. The CDR3 coding sequence is TGTGCCAGCAGTTTGACAGAATCTTCCACCTACGAGCAGTACTTC.

This chain links TRBV5-4 with TRBJ2-3, with 8 positions matching TRBD1. The V gene's germline CDR1 is SGHNT and CDR2 YYREEE (reference sequence). This CDR3 is 16 amino acids long. V shed 0 bases and J 5 bases; nucleotides not matched to a gene: 8. CDR3 sequence: CASSLAGRGRGDTQYF. CDR3 nucleotide sequence: TGTGCCAGCAGCTTGGCGGGCAGGGGGCGGGGAGATACGCAGTATTTT.

The rearrangement links TRBV10-2 to TRBJ1-1; tentative D call: TRBD1 (5 bases). The CDR3 length is 14 residues. V lost 6 bases and J lost 0, with 11 bases in between. Germline V gene data show CDR1 as WSHSY and CDR2 as SAAADI. CDR3 in amino acids: CASSERGMNTEAFF. The DNA for the CDR3 is TGCGCCAGCAGCGAGAGGGGCATGAACACTGAAGCTTTCTTT.

The chain uses TRBV27 and TRBJ2-5, with TRBD1 matching 7 bases. Germline assignment: CDR1 MNHEY and CDR2 SMNVEV (reference sequence). The junction had 7 bases not matched to a gene; V was cut back by 5 bases and J by 4 bases. The CDR3 is 14 residues long. The CDR3 loop is CASSERGQGETQYF. CDR3 bases: TGTGCCAGCAGTGAAAGGGGGCAGGGAGAGACCCAGTACTTC.